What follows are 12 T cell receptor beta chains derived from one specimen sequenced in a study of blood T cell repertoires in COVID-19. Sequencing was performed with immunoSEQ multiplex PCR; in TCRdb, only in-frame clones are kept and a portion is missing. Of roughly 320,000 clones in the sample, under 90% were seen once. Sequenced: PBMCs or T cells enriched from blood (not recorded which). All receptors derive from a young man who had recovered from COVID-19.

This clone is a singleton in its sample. The CDR3 DNA reads TGCAGCGTTTACGGACTTCTGTACACTGAAGCTTTCTTT. The encoded protein is CSVYGLLYTEAFF. The rearrangement joins TRBV29-1 to TRBJ1-1; D call uncertain. Deletions cut 5 bases from V and 3 bases from J, with 13 bases between. The germline V gene has CDR1 SQVTM and CDR2 ANQGSEA. The CDR3 runs to 13 residues. Drawing the rest from reference TRBV29-1 and TRBJ1-1, the complete variable domain is SAVISQKPSRDICQRGTSLTIQCQVDSQVTMMFWYRQQPGQSLTLIATANQGSEATYESGFVIDKFPISRPNLTFSTLTVSNMSPEDSSIYLCSVYGLLYTEAFFGQGTRLTVV.

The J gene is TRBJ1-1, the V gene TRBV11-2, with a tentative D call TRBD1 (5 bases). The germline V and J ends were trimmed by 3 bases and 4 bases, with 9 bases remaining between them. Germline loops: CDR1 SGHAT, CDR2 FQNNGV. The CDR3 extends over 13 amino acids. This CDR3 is CASSFAGSTEAFF. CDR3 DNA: TGTGCCAGCAGCTTCGCAGGGTCCACTGAAGCTTTCTTT.

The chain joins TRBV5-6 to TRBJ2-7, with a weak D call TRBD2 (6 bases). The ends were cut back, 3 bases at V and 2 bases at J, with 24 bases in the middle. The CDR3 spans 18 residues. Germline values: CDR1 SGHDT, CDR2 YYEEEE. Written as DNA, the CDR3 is TGTGCCAGCAGCTGGGGGGAAAGCGGACTATACGAAGCCTACGAGCAGTACTTC. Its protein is CASSWGESGLYEAYEQYF.

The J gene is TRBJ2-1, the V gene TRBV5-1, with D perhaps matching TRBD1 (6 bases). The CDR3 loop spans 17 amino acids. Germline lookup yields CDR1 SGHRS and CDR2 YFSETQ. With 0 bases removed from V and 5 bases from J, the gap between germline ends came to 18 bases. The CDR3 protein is CASSLALGQHGNNEQFF. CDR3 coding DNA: TGCGCCAGCAGCTTGGCCCTGGGACAACACGGAAACAATGAGCAGTTCTTC.

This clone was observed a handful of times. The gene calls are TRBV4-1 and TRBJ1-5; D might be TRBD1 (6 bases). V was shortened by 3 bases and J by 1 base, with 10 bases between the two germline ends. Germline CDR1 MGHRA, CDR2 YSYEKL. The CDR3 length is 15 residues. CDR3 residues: CASSQGDISNQPQHF. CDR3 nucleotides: TGCGCCAGCAGCCAGGGGGACATCAGCAATCAGCCCCAGCATTTT.

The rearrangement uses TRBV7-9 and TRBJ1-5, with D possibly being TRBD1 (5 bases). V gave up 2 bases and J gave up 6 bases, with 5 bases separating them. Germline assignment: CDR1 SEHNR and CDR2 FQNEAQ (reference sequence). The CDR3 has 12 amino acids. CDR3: CASSLRGQPQHF. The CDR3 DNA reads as TGTGCCAGCAGCTTAAGGGGTCAGCCCCAGCATTTT.

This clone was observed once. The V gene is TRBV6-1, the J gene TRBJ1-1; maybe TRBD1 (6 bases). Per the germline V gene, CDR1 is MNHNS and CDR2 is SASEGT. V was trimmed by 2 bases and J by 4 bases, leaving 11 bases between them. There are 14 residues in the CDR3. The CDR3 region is CASSEQGSGTEAFF. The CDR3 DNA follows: TGTGCCAGCAGTGAACAGGGGAGTGGCACTGAAGCTTTCTTT.

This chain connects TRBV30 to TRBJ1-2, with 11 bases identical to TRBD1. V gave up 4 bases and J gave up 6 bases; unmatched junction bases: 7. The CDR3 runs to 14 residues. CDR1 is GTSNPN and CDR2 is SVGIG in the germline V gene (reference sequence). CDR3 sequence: CAWTGTGGRDGYTF. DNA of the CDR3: TGTGCCTGGACCGGGACAGGGGGTAGGGATGGCTACACCTTC. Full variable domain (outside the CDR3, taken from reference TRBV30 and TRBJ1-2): SQTIHQWPATLVQPVGSPLSLECTVEGTSNPNLYWYRQAAGRGLQLLFYSVGIGQISSEVPQNLSASRPQDRQFILSSKKLLLSDSGFYLCAWTGTGGRDGYTFGSGTRLTVV.

CDR3 sequence reads: CASSTPDRDGYTF. The CDR3 DNA reads TGTGCCAGCAGTACCCCCGACAGGGACGGCTACACCTTC. This chain links TRBV28 with TRBJ1-2; 7 positions match TRBD1. The trim removed 5 bases at V and 8 bases at J, leaving 8 bases unmatched. Germline V gene data show CDR1 as MDHEN and CDR2 as SYDVKM. This CDR3 is built from 13 residues.

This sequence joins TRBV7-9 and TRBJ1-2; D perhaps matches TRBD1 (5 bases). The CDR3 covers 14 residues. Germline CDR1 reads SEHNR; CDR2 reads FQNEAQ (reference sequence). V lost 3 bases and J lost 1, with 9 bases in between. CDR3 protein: CASSFQTVNYGYTF. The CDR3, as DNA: TGTGCCAGCAGCTTCCAGACAGTTAACTATGGCTACACCTTC.

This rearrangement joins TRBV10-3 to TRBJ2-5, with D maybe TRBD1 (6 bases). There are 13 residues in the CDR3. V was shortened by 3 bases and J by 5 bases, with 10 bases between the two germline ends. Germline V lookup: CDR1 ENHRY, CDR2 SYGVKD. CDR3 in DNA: TGTGCCATCAGTGATACAGGGATTGAGACCCAGTACTTC. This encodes CAISDTGIETQYF.

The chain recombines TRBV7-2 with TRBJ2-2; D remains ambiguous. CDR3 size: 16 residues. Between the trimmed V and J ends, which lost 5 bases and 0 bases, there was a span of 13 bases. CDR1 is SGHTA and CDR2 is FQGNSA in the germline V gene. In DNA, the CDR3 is TGTGCCAGCAGCCTACAGCCCGTCGCGAACACCGGGGAGCTGTTTTTT. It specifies CASSLQPVANTGELFF.